These T cell receptor beta chains were read from a single sample in a study of blood T cells in healthy people across ages. From the 5' RACE reads, TCRdb called clonotypes with MiXCR, one entry per CDR3 protein. The top ten clones hold nearly 20% of a sample with 700,000 to 1,000,000 distinct CDR3 sequences, approximately 48% of them seen once. The material sequenced was blood. These receptors were taken from a man between 60 and 75 years old in good health. Both conserved end residues are part of each CDR3. D genes are given only for firm matches. Rows may omit the clone size; those that give it use once, few, many or a size class.

J: TRBJ2-1; V: TRBV7-9; D: .; size: many; DNA: TGTGCCAGCAGTTACAACAATGAGCAGTTCTTC; CDR3: CASSYNNEQFF
J: TRBJ1-4; V: TRBV12-3/TRBV12-4; D: TRBD1; size: .; DNA: TGTGCCAGCAGTCACAGGGGGCTAGGAGAGAAACTGTTTTTT; CDR3: CASSHRGLGEKLFF
J: TRBJ1-5; V: TRBV5-6; D: .; size: few; DNA: TGTGCCAGCAGCTTGGGAGGTGGTAGTCAGCCCCAGCATTTT; CDR3: CASSLGGGSQPQHF
J: TRBJ1-6; V: TRBV29-1; D: TRBD1; size: .; DNA: TGCAGCGTTGAGACAGGGGAGGGTTCACCCCTCCACTTT; CDR3: CSVETGEGSPLHF
J: TRBJ2-7; V: TRBV27; D: TRBD2; size: few; DNA: TGTGCCAGCAGAATTAGCGGGGGGGCCTCCTACGAGCAGTACTTC; CDR3: CASRISGGASYEQYF
J: TRBJ2-5; V: TRBV7-3; D: .; size: .; DNA: TGTGCCAGCAGCTTAATCCCCGGGGCAGGGTTGGAGACCCAGTACTTC; CDR3: CASSLIPGAGLETQYF
J: TRBJ1-5; V: TRBV21-1; D: .; size: .; DNA: TGTGCCAGCAGCATTAGTCACGGGACAGCCTTAGTTGGCAATCAGCCCCAGCATTTT; CDR3: CASSISHGTALVGNQPQHF
J: TRBJ2-5; V: TRBV4-3; D: .; size: many; DNA: TGCGCCAGCAGCCAAGATATCGGGGGACCGCAAGAGACCCAGTACTTC; CDR3: CASSQDIGGPQETQYF
J: TRBJ1-2; V: TRBV20-1; D: .; size: .; DNA: TGCAGTGTCTATAACTATGGCTACACCTTC; CDR3: CSVYNYGYTF
J: TRBJ1-2; V: TRBV7-2; D: TRBD1; size: many; DNA: TGTGCCAGCAGCCCACGGGGGGGACAGGGGTCGGGCTATGGCTACACCTTC; CDR3: CASSPRGGQGSGYGYTF
J: TRBJ1-2; V: TRBV7-9; D: .; size: once; DNA: TGTGCCAGCAGCTTTGGGGGGGAACCCGGTGGCTACACCTTC; CDR3: CASSFGGEPGGYTF
J: TRBJ1-2; V: TRBV29-1; D: TRBD1; size: .; DNA: TGCAGCGTTGTGGGGGGGACAGGGTCTGGCTACACCTTC; CDR3: CSVVGGTGSGYTF
J: TRBJ2-3; V: TRBV28; D: TRBD2; size: few; DNA: TGTGCCAGCAGCCTCTCTCCGGGACTAGGTTCTAGCACAGATACGCAGTATTTT; CDR3: CASSLSPGLGSSTDTQYF
J: TRBJ1-1; V: TRBV5-1; D: .; size: .; DNA: TGCGCCAGCAGCTTTAAAGCCCAGGGAGGAATGAACACTGAAGCTTTCTTT; CDR3: CASSFKAQGGMNTEAFF
J: TRBJ1-2; V: TRBV4-3; D: TRBD1; size: few; DNA: TGCGCCAGCAGCCCCCGAGGGGGCGACGGCTACACCTTC; CDR3: CASSPRGGDGYTF
J: TRBJ2-7; V: TRBV12-3/TRBV12-4; D: TRBD2; size: few; DNA: TGTGCCAGCAGCGCCCCGGGGGGGAAACACTACGAGCAGTACTTC; CDR3: CASSAPGGKHYEQYF
J: TRBJ2-7; V: TRBV9; D: .; size: .; DNA: TGTGCCAGCAGCGTAGGGGGACAACTCTCCTACGAGCAGTACTTC; CDR3: CASSVGGQLSYEQYF
J: TRBJ2-7; V: TRBV27; D: TRBD2; size: few; DNA: TGTGCCAGCAGGCCGGGACTAGCGGGGTACGAGCAGTACTTC; CDR3: CASRPGLAGYEQYF
J: TRBJ2-6; V: TRBV4-1; D: TRBD1; size: once; DNA: TGCGCCAGCAGCCAAGGGGACAGAACCTACTCTGAGGCCAACGTCCTGACTTTC; CDR3: CASSQGDRTYSEANVLTF
J: TRBJ2-5; V: TRBV6-1; D: TRBD1; size: .; DNA: TGTGCCAGCAGTGACGGGACAGGCCGTGGAGAGACCCAGTACTTC; CDR3: CASSDGTGRGETQYF
J: TRBJ2-1; V: TRBV13; D: .; size: .; DNA: TGTGCCAGCAGTTCCCCCCCCCATACAAAGGGGCAGTTCTTC; CDR3: CASSSPPHTKGQFF
J: TRBJ2-7; V: TRBV5-1; D: .; size: few; DNA: TGCGCCAGCAGCTTGTCTGGGACGGGGAACTCCTACGAGCAGTACTTC; CDR3: CASSLSGTGNSYEQYF
J: TRBJ1-6; V: TRBV12-3/TRBV12-4; D: .; size: .; DNA: TGTGCCAGCAGTTTATTGTCGGCAGGACCCTTGAATAGTGGGAATTCACCCCTCCACTTT; CDR3: CASSLLSAGPLNSGNSPLHF
J: TRBJ2-1; V: TRBV4-3; D: TRBD2; size: .; DNA: TGCGCCAGCAGCCGGTCCCTAGCGGGGGACTACAATGAGCAGTTCTTC; CDR3: CASSRSLAGDYNEQFF
J: TRBJ1-2; V: TRBV7-8; D: .; size: .; DNA: TGTGCCAGCAGCTCGGGAGGAAGGGACTATGGCTACACCTTC; CDR3: CASSSGGRDYGYTF
J: TRBJ2-3; V: TRBV19; D: TRBD1; size: .; DNA: TGTGCCAGTACGTCAGGGGAAGGGACAGATACGCGGTATTTT; CDR3: CASTSGEGTDTRYF
J: TRBJ2-7; V: TRBV12-5; D: .; size: .; DNA: TGTGCTAGTGGTTTGGACCTGGGCCCTGGGGATGAGCAGTACTTC; CDR3: CASGLDLGPGDEQYF
J: TRBJ2-5; V: TRBV20-1; D: .; size: .; DNA: TGCAGTGCTAGACGGTCACTGGGAGAGACCCAGTACTTC; CDR3: CSARRSLGETQYF
J: TRBJ2-6; V: TRBV7-3; D: .; size: .; DNA: TGTGCCAGCAGCTTCAGTACGCAGGTCTCTGGGGCCAACGTCCTGACTTTC; CDR3: CASSFSTQVSGANVLTF
J: TRBJ2-5; V: TRBV6-2/TRBV6-3; D: .; size: few; DNA: TGTGCCAGCAGTAATGCGGGGGCCCAAGAGACCCAGTACTTC; CDR3: CASSNAGAQETQYF
J: TRBJ2-4; V: TRBV28; D: .; size: few; DNA: TGTGCCAGCAGCAACGACAGGACCCGACCCATTAGGATTCAGTACTTC; CDR3: CASSNDRTRPIRIQYF
J: TRBJ1-2; V: TRBV11-3; D: TRBD1; size: .; DNA: TGTGCCAGCGGACAGGGAACTAACTATGGCTACACCTTC; CDR3: CASGQGTNYGYTF
J: TRBJ2-7; V: TRBV30; D: TRBD2; size: .; DNA: TGTGCCTGGAGCCCCGGGGGGGGCTCCTACGAGCAGTACTTC; CDR3: CAWSPGGGSYEQYF
J: TRBJ1-4; V: TRBV18; D: .; size: .; DNA: TGTGCCAGCTCACTAGTCGGTTCTCCGGAAAAACTGTTTTTT; CDR3: CASSLVGSPEKLFF